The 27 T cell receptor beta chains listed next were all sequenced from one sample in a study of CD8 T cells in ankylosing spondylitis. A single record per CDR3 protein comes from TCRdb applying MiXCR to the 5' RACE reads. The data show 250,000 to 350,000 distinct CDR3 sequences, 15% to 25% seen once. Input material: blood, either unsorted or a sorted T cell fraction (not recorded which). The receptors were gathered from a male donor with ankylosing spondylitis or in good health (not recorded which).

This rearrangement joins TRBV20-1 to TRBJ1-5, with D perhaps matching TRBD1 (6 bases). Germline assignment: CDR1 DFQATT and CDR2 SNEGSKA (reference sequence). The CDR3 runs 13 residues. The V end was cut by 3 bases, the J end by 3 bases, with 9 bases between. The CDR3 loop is CSASWTDNQPQHF. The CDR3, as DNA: TGCAGTGCTAGCTGGACAGACAATCAGCCCCAGCATTTT.

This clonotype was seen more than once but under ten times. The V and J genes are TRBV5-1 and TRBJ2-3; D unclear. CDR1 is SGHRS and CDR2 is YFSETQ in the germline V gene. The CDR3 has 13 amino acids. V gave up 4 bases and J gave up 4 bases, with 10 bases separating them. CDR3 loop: CASSTPLADTQYF. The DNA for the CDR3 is TGCGCCAGCAGCACCCCTTTAGCAGATACGCAGTATTTT.

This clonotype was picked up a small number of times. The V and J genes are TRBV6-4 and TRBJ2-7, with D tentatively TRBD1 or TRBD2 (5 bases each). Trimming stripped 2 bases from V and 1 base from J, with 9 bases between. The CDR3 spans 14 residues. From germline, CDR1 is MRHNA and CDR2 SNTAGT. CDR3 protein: CASSDGDVSYEQYV. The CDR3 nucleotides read TGTGCCAGCAGTGACGGGGACGTGTCCTACGAGCAGTACGTC.

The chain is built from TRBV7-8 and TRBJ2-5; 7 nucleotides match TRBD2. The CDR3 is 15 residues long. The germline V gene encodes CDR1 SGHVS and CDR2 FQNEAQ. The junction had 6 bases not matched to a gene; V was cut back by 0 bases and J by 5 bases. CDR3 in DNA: TGTGCCAGCAGCTTAGCGGGAGGGAGGAAGGAGACCCAGTACTTC. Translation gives CASSLAGGRKETQYF.

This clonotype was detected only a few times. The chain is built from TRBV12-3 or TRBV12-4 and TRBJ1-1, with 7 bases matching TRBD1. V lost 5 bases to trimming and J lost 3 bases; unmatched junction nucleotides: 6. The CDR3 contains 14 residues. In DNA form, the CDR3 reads TGTGCCAGCAGTCACCAGGGGGGTTACACTGAAGCTTTCTTT. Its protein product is CASSHQGGYTEAFF.

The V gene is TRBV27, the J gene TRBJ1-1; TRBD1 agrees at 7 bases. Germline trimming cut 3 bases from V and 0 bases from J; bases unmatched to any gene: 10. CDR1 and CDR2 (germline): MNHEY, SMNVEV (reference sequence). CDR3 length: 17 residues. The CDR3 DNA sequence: TGTGCCAGCAGTTTCCTTCGGACAGGCGGGATGAACACTGAAGCTTTCTTT. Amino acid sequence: CASSFLRTGGMNTEAFF.

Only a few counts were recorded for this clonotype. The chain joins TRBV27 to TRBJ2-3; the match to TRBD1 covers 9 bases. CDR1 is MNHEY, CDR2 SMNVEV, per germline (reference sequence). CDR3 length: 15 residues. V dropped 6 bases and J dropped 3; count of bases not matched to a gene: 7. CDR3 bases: TGTGCCAGCAGCCCGGGACAGGGTTCGACAGATACGCAGTATTTT. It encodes CASSPGQGSTDTQYF.

The CDR3 region is CASSQLPTVNTEAFF. Here the CDR3 DNA reads TGTGCCAGCAGCCAACTACCGACGGTGAACACTGAAGCTTTCTTT. The chain has TRBV3-1 and TRBJ1-1, with no clear D. CDR1 LGHDT and CDR2 YNNKEL come from the germline V gene (reference sequence). V was trimmed by 2 bases and J by 0 bases, leaving 10 bases between them. CDR3 size: 15 residues.

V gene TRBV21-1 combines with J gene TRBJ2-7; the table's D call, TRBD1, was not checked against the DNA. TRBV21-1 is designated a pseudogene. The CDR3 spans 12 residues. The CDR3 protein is CASPPPSYEQYV. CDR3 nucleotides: TGTGCCAGCCCCCCGCCCTCCTACGAGCAGTACGTC.

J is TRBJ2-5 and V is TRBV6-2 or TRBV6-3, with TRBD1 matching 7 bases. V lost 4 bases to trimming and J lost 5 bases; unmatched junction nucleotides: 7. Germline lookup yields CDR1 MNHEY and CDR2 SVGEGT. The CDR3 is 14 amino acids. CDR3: CASSSGQEVETQYF. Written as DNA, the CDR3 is TGTGCCAGCAGTTCCGGACAGGAGGTGGAGACCCAGTACTTC.

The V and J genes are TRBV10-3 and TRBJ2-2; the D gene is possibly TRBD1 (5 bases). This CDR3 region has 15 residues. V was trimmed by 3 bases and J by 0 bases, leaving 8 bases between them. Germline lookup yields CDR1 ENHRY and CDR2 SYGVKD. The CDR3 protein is CAISDKGANTGELFF. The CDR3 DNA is TGTGCCATCAGTGATAAAGGGGCGAACACCGGGGAGCTGTTTTTT.

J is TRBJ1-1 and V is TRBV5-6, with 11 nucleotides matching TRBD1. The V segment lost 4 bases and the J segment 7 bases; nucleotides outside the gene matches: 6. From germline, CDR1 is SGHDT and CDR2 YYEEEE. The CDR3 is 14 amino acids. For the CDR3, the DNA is TGTGCCAGCAGCCCTAAGGGACAGGGGGGTGAAGCTTTCTTT. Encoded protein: CASSPKGQGGEAFF.

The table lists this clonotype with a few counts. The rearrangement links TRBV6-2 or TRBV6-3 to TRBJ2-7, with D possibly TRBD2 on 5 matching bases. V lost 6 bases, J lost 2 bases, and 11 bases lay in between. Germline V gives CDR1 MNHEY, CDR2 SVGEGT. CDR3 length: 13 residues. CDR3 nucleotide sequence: TGTGCCAGCAGACCCTTCGGGGCCTACGAGCAGTACGTC. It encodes CASRPFGAYEQYV.

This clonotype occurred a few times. The CDR3 DNA reads TGTGCCAGCAGTATTTACTGGGGAGAAAACCAAGAGACCCAGTACTTC. This encodes CASSIYWGENQETQYF. This chain links TRBV12-3 or TRBV12-4 with TRBJ2-5; a possible D gene is TRBD2 (5 bases). V lost 5 bases, J lost 0 bases, and 16 bases lay in between. There are 16 residues in the CDR3.

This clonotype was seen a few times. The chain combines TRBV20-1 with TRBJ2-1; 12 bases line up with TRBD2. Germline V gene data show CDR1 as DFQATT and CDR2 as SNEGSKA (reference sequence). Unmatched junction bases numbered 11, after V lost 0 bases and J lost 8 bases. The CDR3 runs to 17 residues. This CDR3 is CSARDLRLAGGPHEQFF. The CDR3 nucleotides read TGCAGTGCTAGAGATCTTCGCCTAGCGGGAGGGCCACATGAGCAGTTCTTC.

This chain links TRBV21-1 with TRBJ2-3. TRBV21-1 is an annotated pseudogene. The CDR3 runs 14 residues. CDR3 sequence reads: CASSKGSASDTQYF. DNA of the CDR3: TGTGCCAGCAGCAAAGGGTCAGCTTCAGATACGCAGTATTTT.

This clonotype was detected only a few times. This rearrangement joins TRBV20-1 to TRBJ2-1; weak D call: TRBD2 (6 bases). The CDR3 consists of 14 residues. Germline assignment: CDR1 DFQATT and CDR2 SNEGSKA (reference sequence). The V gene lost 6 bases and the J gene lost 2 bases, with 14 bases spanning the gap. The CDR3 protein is CSAKSAGTYNEQFF. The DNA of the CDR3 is TGCAGTGCGAAATCCGCGGGGACCTACAATGAGCAGTTCTTC.

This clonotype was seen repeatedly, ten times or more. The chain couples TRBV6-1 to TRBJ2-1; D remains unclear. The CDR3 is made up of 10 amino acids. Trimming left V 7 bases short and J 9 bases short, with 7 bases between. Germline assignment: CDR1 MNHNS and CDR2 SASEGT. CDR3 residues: CASNHLEQFF. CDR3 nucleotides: TGTGCCAGCAATCATCTTGAGCAGTTCTTC.

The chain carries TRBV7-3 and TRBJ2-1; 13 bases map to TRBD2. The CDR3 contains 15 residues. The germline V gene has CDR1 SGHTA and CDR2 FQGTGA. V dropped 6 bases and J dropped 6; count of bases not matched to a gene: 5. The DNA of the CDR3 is TGTGCCAGCAGACCTACTAGCGGGGGGGCCAATGAGCAGTTCTTC. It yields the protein CASRPTSGGANEQFF. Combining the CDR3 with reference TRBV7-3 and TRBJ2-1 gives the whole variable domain GAGVSQTPSNKVTEKGKYVELRCDPISGHTALYWYRQSLGQGPEFLIYFQGTGAADDSGLPNDRFFAVRPEGSVSTLKIQRTERGDSAVYLCASRPTSGGANEQFFGPGTRLTVL.

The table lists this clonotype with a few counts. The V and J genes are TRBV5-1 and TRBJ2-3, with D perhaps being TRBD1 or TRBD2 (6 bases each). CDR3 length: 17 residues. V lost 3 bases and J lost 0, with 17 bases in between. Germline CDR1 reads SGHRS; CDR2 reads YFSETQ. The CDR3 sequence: CASSSGQRGTSTDTQYF. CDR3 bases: TGCGCCAGCAGCTCAGGGCAAAGGGGGACTAGCACAGATACGCAGTATTTT.

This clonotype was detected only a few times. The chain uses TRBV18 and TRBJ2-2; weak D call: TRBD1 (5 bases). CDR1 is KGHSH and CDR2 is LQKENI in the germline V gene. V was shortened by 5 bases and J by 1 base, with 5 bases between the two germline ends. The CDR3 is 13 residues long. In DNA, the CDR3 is TGTGCCAGCTCAGGACAGAACACCGGGGAGCTGTTTTTT. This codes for CASSGQNTGELFF.

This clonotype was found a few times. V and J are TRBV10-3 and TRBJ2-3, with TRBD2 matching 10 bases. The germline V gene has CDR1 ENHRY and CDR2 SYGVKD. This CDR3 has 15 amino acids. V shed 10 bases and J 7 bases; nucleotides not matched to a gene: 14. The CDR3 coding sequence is TGTGCCACAGCCCCGGGACTAGCGTCTACAAATACGCAGTATTTT. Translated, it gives CATAPGLASTNTQYF.

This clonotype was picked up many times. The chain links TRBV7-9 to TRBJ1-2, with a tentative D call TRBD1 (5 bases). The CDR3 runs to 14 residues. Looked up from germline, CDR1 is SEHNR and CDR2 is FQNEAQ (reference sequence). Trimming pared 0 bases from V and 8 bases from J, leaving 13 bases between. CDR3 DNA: TGTGCCAGCAGCTTAGCGGGGCAAGACCCAGGCTACACCTTC. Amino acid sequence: CASSLAGQDPGYTF.

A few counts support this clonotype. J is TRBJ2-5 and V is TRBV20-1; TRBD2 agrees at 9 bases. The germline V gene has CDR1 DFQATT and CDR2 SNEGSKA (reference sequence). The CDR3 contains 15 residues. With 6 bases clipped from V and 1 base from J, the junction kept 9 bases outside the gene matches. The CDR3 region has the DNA TGCAGTGCACCCGGTGGTAGCGGGGGCCAAGAGACCCAGTACTTC. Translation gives CSAPGGSGGQETQYF.

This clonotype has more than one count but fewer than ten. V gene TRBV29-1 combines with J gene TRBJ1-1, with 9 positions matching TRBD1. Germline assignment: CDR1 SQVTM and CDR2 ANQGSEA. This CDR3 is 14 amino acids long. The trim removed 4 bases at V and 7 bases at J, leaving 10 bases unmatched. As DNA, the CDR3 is TGCAGCGTTGGCGGGACAGGGTCTATTATTGAAGCTTTCTTT. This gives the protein CSVGGTGSIIEAFF.

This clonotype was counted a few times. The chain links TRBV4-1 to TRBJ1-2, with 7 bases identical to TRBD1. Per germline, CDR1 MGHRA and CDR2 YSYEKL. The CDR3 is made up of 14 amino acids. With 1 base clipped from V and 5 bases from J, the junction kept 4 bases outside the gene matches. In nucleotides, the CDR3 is TGCGCCAGCAGCCAAGTGGGACAGAGTTATGGCTACACCTTC. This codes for CASSQVGQSYGYTF.

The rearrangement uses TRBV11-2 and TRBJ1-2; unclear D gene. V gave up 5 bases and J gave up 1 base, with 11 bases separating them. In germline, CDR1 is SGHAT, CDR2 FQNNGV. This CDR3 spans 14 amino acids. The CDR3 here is CASSLDSFNYGYTF. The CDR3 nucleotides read TGTGCCAGCAGCCTCGACTCGTTTAACTATGGCTACACCTTC.